Each of the 29 T cell receptor beta chains below was sequenced from the same sample in a study of monozygotic twins with inflammatory bowel disease. TCRdb reprocessed the 5' RACE reads, with one entry per CDR3 protein and no DNA. The sample data list roughly 200,000 distinct CDR3 sequences. The sample consisted of blood. The receptor source for this set is a human donor with ulcerative colitis or Crohn's disease, or a healthy co-twin of an affected twin (not recorded which).

The chain combines TRBV7-8 with TRBJ2-7; TCRdb returns TRBD1, unconfirmable since there is no DNA. The CDR3 covers 15 residues. Germline V gene data show CDR1 as SGHVS and CDR2 as FQNEAQ. The CDR3: CASTRSGQGAYEQYF.

The chain employs TRBV5-1 and TRBJ2-1; the D call of TRBD1 rests on TCRdb alone, since no DNA is present to check it. This CDR3 comprises 15 residues. Germline V gene data show CDR1 as SGHRS and CDR2 as YFSETQ. This CDR3 is CASSLGWAQGEEQFF.

The V call is TRBV7-9, the J call TRBJ1-2; checking the TCRdb D call of TRBD1 is not possible without DNA. The CDR3 loop spans 14 amino acids. Germline-derived CDR1 and CDR2 are SEHNR and FQNEAQ (reference sequence). CDR3 sequence reads: CASSPPSGIDGYTF.

The V and J genes are TRBV5-1 and TRBJ1-1. This CDR3 comprises 17 residues. Per the germline V gene, CDR1 is SGHRS and CDR2 is YFSETQ. The CDR3 spells CASSRNSAGRWNTEAFF. Combining the CDR3 with reference TRBV5-1 and TRBJ1-1 gives the whole variable domain KAGVTQTPRYLIKTRGQQVTLSCSPISGHRSVSWYQQTPGQGLQFLFEYFSETQRNKGNFPGRFSGRQFSNSRSEMNVSTLELGDSALYLCASSRNSAGRWNTEAFFGQGTRLTVV.

This chain joins TRBV12-3 or TRBV12-4 and TRBJ2-1. The CDR3 has 15 residues. The CDR3 spells CASTLGGPPYNEQFF.

The chain carries TRBV3-1 and TRBJ2-5; as DNA is missing, the TRBD1 call by TCRdb cannot be tested. Germline values: CDR1 LGHDT, CDR2 YNNKEL (reference sequence). The CDR3 consists of 12 residues. The CDR3 sequence is CASSPPAGSQYF.

The rearrangement uses TRBV28 and TRBJ1-2; TCRdb outputs TRBD1, but without DNA this stays unchecked. Germline V gene sequence: CDR1 MDHEN, CDR2 SYDVKM. CDR3 length: 16 residues. CDR3 in amino acids: CASTPQRAGERHGYTF.

This chain uses TRBV6-1 with TRBJ2-5; as DNA is missing, the TRBD2 call by TCRdb cannot be tested. CDR3 length: 16 residues. Per germline, CDR1 MNHNS and CDR2 SASEGT. CDR3: CASSTTSGRAFETQYF.

The chain has TRBV19 and TRBJ2-3; lacking DNA, the TRBD2 call made by TCRdb goes unchecked. This CDR3 has 14 residues. Germline V gene sequence: CDR1 LNHDA, CDR2 SQIVND (reference sequence). The CDR3 sequence: CASAGRAVSDTQYF.

The chain joins TRBV7-2 to TRBJ2-7; the TCRdb call, TRBD2, lacks DNA for checking. Germline V lookup: CDR1 SGHTA, CDR2 FQGNSA. This CDR3 region has 15 residues. The CDR3 loop reads CASSPPTVTPVEQYF.

The chain employs TRBV7-2 and TRBJ2-5; TCRdb returns TRBD1, unconfirmable since there is no DNA. CDR3 size: 14 residues. Germline assignment: CDR1 SGHTA and CDR2 FQGNSA. The CDR3 is CASSLGGGGKTQYF.

This chain uses TRBV6-1 with TRBJ2-5; absent DNA, TCRdb's TRBD1 call cannot be checked. The CDR3 sequence is 13 residues long. Germline assignment: CDR1 MNHNS and CDR2 SASEGT. CDR3 residues: CASIEGSRETQYF.

This chain links TRBV11-2 with TRBJ2-1; TCRdb reports TRBD1, a call that lacks DNA to check it against. Per germline, CDR1 SGHAT and CDR2 FQNNGV. The CDR3 length is 16 residues. This CDR3 is CASSPQSIPLYNEQFF.

The chain carries TRBV5-6 and TRBJ1-2; no DNA is available, so the TRBD1 call from TCRdb remains unchecked. The CDR3 contains 13 residues. Per germline, CDR1 SGHDT and CDR2 YYEEEE. This CDR3 reads CASSRGDPDGYTF.

The V call is TRBV29-1, the J call TRBJ2-3; the TCRdb D gene call, TRBD2, has no DNA to confirm it. Germline CDR1 SQVTM, CDR2 ANQGSEA. This CDR3 is built from 12 residues. CDR3 residues: CVGGVGTDTQYF.

This sequence joins TRBV7-2 and TRBJ2-1; TCRdb selects TRBD1, and the lack of DNA leaves this call unchecked. This CDR3 comprises 16 residues. Germline CDR1 and CDR2: SGHTA and FQGNSA. The CDR3 is CASSPGPGQGGNEQFF. Filled out from reference TRBV7-2 and TRBJ2-1, the complete variable domain reads GAGVSQSPSNKVTEKGKDVELRCDPISGHTALYWYRQSLGQGLEFLIYFQGNSAPDKSGLPSDRFSAERTGGSVSTLTIQRTQQEDSAVYLCASSPGPGQGGNEQFFGPGTRLTVL.

The rearrangement joins TRBV29-1 to TRBJ2-5; without DNA, the TCRdb call of TRBD2 cannot be checked. The length of the CDR3 is 15 residues. Germline CDR1 SQVTM, CDR2 ANQGSEA. CDR3 loop: CSVGERRLAEETQYF.

J is TRBJ1-2 and V is TRBV3-1. Germline values: CDR1 LGHDT, CDR2 YNNKEL (reference sequence). CDR3 length equals 13 residues. CDR3 amino acids: CASSQGFWDGYTF.

The chain combines TRBV14 with TRBJ2-1; TCRdb's D call, TRBD2, is unchecked because there is no DNA. CDR3 length equals 18 residues. Germline-derived CDR1 and CDR2 are SGHDN and FVKESK. The CDR3 is CASSQEDRVRAPYNEQFF.

This chain links TRBV7-8 with TRBJ2-7; the TCRdb call, TRBD1, lacks DNA for checking. The germline gives CDR1 SGHVS, CDR2 FQNEAQ. The CDR3 is made up of 13 amino acids. The CDR3: CASNQGAGDEQYF.

The CDR3 protein is CASSVRGDSSYNEQFF. The rearrangement joins TRBV9 to TRBJ2-1; TCRdb's D call, TRBD1, is unchecked because there is no DNA. There are 16 residues in the CDR3. Germline-derived CDR1 and CDR2 are SGDLS and YYNGEE. The entire variable domain, with the rest obtained from reference TRBV9 and TRBJ2-1, is as follows: DSGVTQTPKHLITATGQRVTLRCSPRSGDLSVYWYQQSLDQGLQFLIQYYNGEERAKGNILERFSAQQFPDLHSELNLSSLELGDSALYFCASSVRGDSSYNEQFFGPGTRLTVL.

The chain couples TRBV5-1 to TRBJ2-1; the TCRdb D gene call, TRBD2, has no DNA to confirm it. Germline V gene lookup returns CDR1 SGHRS and CDR2 YFSETQ. The CDR3 covers 13 residues. The CDR3 loop is CASSFLGLHEQFF.

The rearrangement uses TRBV18 and TRBJ1-3; TCRdb lists TRBD1, though no DNA is available to test this call. The germline CDR1 and CDR2 sequences are KGHSH and LQKENI. The CDR3 extends over 16 amino acids. The CDR3 is CASSLGQIGAGNTIYF.

The rearrangement joins TRBV2 to TRBJ1-6; without DNA, the TCRdb call of TRBD1 cannot be checked. There are 14 residues in the CDR3. Per germline, CDR1 SNHLY and CDR2 FYNNEI. The CDR3 loop reads CASSGTASNSPLHF.

The V gene is TRBV20-1, the J gene TRBJ2-5; the TRBD2 assignment by TCRdb is unverifiable without DNA. The V gene's germline CDR1 is DFQATT and CDR2 SNEGSKA (reference sequence). The CDR3 sequence is 18 residues long. CDR3 residues: CSGHLHGASGDLRETQYF.

The rearrangement uses TRBV18 and TRBJ1-2; without DNA, the TCRdb call of TRBD1 cannot be checked. CDR1 is KGHSH, CDR2 LQKENI, per germline. The CDR3 has 14 residues. CDR3 in amino acids: CASSPPGTGQGYTF.

This chain joins TRBV9 and TRBJ2-1; the D call of TRBD1 rests on TCRdb alone, since no DNA is present to check it. Looked up from germline, CDR1 is SGDLS and CDR2 is YYNGEE. The CDR3 has 16 residues. This CDR3 is CASSPRVRGDYNEQFF.

The V call is TRBV28, the J call TRBJ2-2. CDR1 is MDHEN, CDR2 SYDVKM, per germline. This CDR3 has 12 residues. The CDR3 region is CASSLVAGELFF.

This chain uses TRBV11-3 with TRBJ2-2; the TCRdb call, TRBD1, lacks DNA for checking. This CDR3 has 16 residues. CDR1 is SGHNT and CDR2 is YENEEA in the germline V gene. The CDR3 loop reads CASSLPGQQNTGELFF.